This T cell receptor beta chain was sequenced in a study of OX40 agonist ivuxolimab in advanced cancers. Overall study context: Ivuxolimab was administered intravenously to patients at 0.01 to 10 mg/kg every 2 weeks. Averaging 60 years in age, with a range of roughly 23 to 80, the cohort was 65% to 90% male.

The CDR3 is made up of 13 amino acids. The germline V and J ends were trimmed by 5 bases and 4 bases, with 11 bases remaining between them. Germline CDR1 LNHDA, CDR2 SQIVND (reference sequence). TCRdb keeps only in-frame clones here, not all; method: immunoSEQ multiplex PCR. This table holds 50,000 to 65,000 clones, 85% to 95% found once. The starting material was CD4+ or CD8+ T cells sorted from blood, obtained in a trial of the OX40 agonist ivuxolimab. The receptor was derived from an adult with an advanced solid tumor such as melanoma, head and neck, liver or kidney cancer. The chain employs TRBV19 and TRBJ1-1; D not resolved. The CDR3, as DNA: TGTGCCAGTAGTCTAACCTCGAGCACTGAAGCTTTCTTT. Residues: CASSLTSSTEAFF.